This T cell receptor (beta chain) was recorded in a study of CD8+ T cells in alopecia areata. Points from the study as a whole: Lesional scalp, especially alopecia totalis/universalis, showed higher clonality than normal scalp.

On this clone: Its antigen is currently unknown.

The authors sorted CD4+ cells into CD25+CD127- cells for several patients. Sorting of PBMCs yielded the CD4+ and CD8+ T cells. TCR sequencing used cDNA made by reverse transcription of extracted RNA. Assay used: immunoSEQ multiplex PCR; TCRdb lists only in-frame clones, some missing. The sample holds some 20,000 clones, roughly 60% seen once. This TCR was recovered from a human donor with alopecia areata. The specimen was CD4+ Tregs sorted from blood.

This CDR3 is CSVQLPNQPQHF. The CDR3 DNA reads TGCAGCGTTCAATTACCCAATCAGCCCCAGCATTTT. This sequence joins TRBV29-1 and TRBJ1-5; D is uncertain. CDR1 SQVTM and CDR2 ANQGSEA come from the germline V gene. The V end lost 5 bases, the J end lost 3 bases, and 8 bases lay between the germline ends. This CDR3 has 12 residues.